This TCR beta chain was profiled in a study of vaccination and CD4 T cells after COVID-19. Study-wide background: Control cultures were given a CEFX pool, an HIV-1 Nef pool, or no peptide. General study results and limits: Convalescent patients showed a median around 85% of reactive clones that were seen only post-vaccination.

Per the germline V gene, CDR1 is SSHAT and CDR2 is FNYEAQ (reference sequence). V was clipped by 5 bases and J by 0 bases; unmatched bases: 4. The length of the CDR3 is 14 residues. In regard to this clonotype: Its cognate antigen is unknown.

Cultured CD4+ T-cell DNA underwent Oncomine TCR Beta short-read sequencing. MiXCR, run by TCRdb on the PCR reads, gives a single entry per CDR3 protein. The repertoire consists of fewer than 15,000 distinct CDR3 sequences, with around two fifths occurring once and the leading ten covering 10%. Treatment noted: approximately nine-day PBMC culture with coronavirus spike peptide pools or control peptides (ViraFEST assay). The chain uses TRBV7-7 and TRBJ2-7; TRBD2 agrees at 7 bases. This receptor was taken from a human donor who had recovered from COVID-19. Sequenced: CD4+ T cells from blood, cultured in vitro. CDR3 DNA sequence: TGTGCCAGCAGCCCCCGGACTAGCTCCTACGAGCAGTACTTC. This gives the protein CASSPRTSSYEQYF.